The source of this T cell receptor (beta chain) is a study of T cells in Graves' hyperthyroidism and ophthalmopathy (dated by TCRdb to between 2018 and 2020). For the study in its entirety: To identify distinguishing TCR V-J signatures, a discovery cohort of about 100 patients was used, comprising 43 with Graves' ophthalmopathy and 57 with stable Graves' hyperthyroidism. Whether ophthalmopathy could be predicted prospectively was tested in an independent validation cohort made up of about 20 hyperthyroidism patients plus 17 patients who later progressed to ophthalmopathy. The 100 discovery patients were randomly split 7:3 into training and test sets. Thyroid tissue and blood T-cell repertoires from six Graves' hyperthyroidism patients were also compared in the study. After sampling, hyperthyroidism patients received methimazole starting at 30 mg daily, and ophthalmopathy patients received high-dose intravenous methylprednisolone. According to the paper, TCR Vbeta CDR3 sequencing was carried out on more than 120 peripheral blood samples, which came from about 45 ophthalmopathy, under 80 hyperthyroidism and about 17 progressor patients. The paper's findings and limits, for the study overall: In validation, progression to ophthalmopathy was predicted by the model with 70.59% sensitivity and 72.22% specificity, a median of approximately 7.1 months before onset. Ophthalmopathy was separated from stable hyperthyroidism by a 13 V-J signature model, with approximately 86% sensitivity and about 81% specificity obtained in cross-validation and 80%/75% obtained in testing. Blood samples also contained most of the expanded thyroid clonotypes (frequency above 0.001), which suggests that blood repertoires may reflect thyroid immune responses. No statistical method was used to fix the sample size in advance, and group allocation was not hidden from the investigators.

CDR3 length: 13 amino acids, cysteine to phenylalanine. The read is trimmed to its CDR3 DNA, 39 bases read in frame from base 1. After removal of 11 bases from V and 5 bases from J, the junction retains 8 bases not matched to a gene. Reading the germline V gene (reference sequence) gives CDR1 MNHEY and CDR2 SMNVEV. Stable Graves' hyperthyroidism was defined as the absence of progression to ophthalmopathy over 18 months of follow-up. Hyperthyroidism patients were newly diagnosed, with disease duration under 2 months, and aged 18 to 65 years. Exclusion was applied to patients with uncontrolled infections, other autoimmune diseases, pregnancy or lactation. Clinical symptoms, serum thyroxine and TRAb, thyroid ultrasound, and orbital computed tomography formed the basis for the diagnoses. Total RNA was extracted using Trizol reagent, and RNA quality was assessed on an Agilent 2100 Bioanalyzer. This clonotype was detected many times. Its antigen specificity is not known. No base-level quality is on record; no much larger clone is a single base apart.

The TCR beta CDR3 regions were amplified from the RNA transcripts. For the first round of RT-PCR on the TCR CDR3, the HTBI primer set was used together with the Qiagen OneStep RT-PCR kit. Libraries were constructed in a second round of multiplex PCR, after which size selection and purification were performed. Paired-end sequencing of the libraries was performed with 100 bp reads on an Illumina HiSeq2000. Processing in the source paper ran as follows. SOAPnuke was used to process the raw data, removing reads that contained adapters or uncalled bases, had a mean Phred below 15, or lacked an exact match to the constant primer or identifier. COPE v1.2.5 was used to merge high-quality paired reads, and clonotypes were defined as unique nucleotide sequences. MiTCR v1.1 was used to align the clonotypes against IMGT TRBV, TRBD and TRBJ reference segments. Only V-J combinations with frequency above 0.0001, covering about 99% of repertoires, were analysed. A TCS score was defined as the ratio of F50 (clonal expansion) to E x V (chaos), with BLOSUM62-based TCRdist applied between CDR3 peptides within each V-J. Welch's t-statistics and random forest reduced around 550 V-J features to 10 to 15, which were used in a naive Bayes classifier (R e1071). The similarity between thyroid and blood repertoires was quantified using the Morisita-Horn index. TCRdb reanalyzed the raw reads on its own, using fastp at Q25 for trimming and MiXCR for clone calling, and kept in-frame beta chains. Rows with a matching CDR3 protein are joined into one entry that keeps the most common DNA and genes. The V and J calls shown here were made by TCRdb, not taken from the authors' results. The sample includes about 46,000 distinct CDR3 sequences, with approximately 49% observed a single time. The top ten clonotypes cover under 35% of the sample.

The sequenced sample consisted of peripheral blood or thyroid tissue (not recorded which). The TCR comes from a woman between 45 and 65 years old with Graves' hyperthyroidism. The sequence is built from TRBV27 and TRBJ1-2, with 10 junctional bases fitting TRBD1. The CDR3 is CACGDRGSYGYTF. The sequenced DNA: TGTGCCTGCGGGGACAGGGGATCGTATGGCTACACCTTC.